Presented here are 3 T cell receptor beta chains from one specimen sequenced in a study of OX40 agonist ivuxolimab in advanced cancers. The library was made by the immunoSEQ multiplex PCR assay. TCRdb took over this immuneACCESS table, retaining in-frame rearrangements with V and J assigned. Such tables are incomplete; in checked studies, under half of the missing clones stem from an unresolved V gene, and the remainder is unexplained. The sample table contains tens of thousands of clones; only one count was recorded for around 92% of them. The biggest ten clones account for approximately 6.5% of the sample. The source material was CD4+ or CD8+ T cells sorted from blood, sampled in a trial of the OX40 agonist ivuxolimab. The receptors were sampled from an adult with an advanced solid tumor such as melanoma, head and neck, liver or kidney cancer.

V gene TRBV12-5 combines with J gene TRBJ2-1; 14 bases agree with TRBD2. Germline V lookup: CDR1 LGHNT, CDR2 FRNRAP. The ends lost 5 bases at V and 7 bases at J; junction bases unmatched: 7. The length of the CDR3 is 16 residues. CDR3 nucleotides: TGTGCTAGTGGTCTGGGACTAGCGGGAGTGAGGAATGAGCAGTTCTTC. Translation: CASGLGLAGVRNEQFF. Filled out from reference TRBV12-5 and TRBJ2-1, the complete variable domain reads DARVTQTPRHKVTEMGQEVTMRCQPILGHNTVFWYRQTMMQGLELLAYFRNRAPLDDSGMPKDRFSAEMPDATLATLKIQPSEPRDSAVYFCASGLGLAGVRNEQFFGPGTRLTVL.

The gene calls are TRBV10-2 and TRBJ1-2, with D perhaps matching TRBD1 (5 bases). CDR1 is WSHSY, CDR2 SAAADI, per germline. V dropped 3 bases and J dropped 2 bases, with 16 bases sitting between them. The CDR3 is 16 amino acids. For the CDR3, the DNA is TGCGCCAGCAGTGACCCCTCCCTAGGGGCAAACTATGGCTACACCTTC. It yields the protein CASSDPSLGANYGYTF.

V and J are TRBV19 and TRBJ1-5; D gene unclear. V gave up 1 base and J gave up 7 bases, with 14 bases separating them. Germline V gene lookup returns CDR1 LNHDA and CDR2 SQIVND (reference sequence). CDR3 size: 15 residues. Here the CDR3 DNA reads TGTGCCAGTAGTATAGTTGGAGGGCATGTACAGCCCCAGCATTTT. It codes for CASSIVGGHVQPQHF.